The rows below give T cell receptor beta chains drawn from one sample of a study of blood T cell repertoires in COVID-19. TCRdb's table, derived via immunoSEQ multiplex PCR, lists solely in-frame clones and lacks some. This table holds about 320,000 clones, about 82% found once. The sample comprised peripheral blood. The receptors come from a woman aged 45 to 65 with acute or convalescent COVID-19. The CDR3 runs from the conserved cysteine through the conserved F or W. The D gene is left open where the match is weak. Rows may omit the clone size; those that give it use once, few, many or a size class.

V gene,D gene,J gene,clone size,CDR3 DNA,CDR3 protein
TRBV27,-,TRBJ2-1,-,TGTGCCAGCAGTTCCTCCCTCTACAATGAGCAGTTCTTC,CASSSSLYNEQFF
TRBV27,-,TRBJ1-2,few,TGTGCCAGCAGTTTACGAGGCGGAGAATATGGCTACACCTTC,CASSLRGGEYGYTF
TRBV13,-,TRBJ1-1,-,TGTGCCAGCAGCTTAGCGACGGCAGGGAGGACTGAAGCTTTCTTT,CASSLATAGRTEAFF
TRBV28,-,TRBJ2-7,-,TGTGCCAGCAGTTCGCTCGGGGGTCGACGAAACTACGAGCAGTACTTC,CASSSLGGRRNYEQYF
TRBV18,-,TRBJ2-3,-,TGTGCCAGCTCACCGTCGGCTGGCCAGCGGACGCAGTATTTT,CASSPSAGQRTQYF
TRBV18,-,TRBJ1-1,-,TGTGCCAGCTCACCACCTAACAGGGACGACACTGAAGCTTTCTTT,CASSPPNRDDTEAFF
TRBV5-4,-,TRBJ2-3,-,TGTGCCAGCAGCTCCCCAAGCACAGATACGCAGTATTTT,CASSSPSTDTQYF
TRBV28,-,TRBJ1-2,-,TGTGCCAGCACGGCGCAGCAGGGCTATGGCTACACCTTC,CASTAQQGYGYTF
TRBV13,-,TRBJ2-1,-,TGTGCCAGCAGCCTAGGGCCCAGGGAATTCGATGAGCAGTTCTTC,CASSLGPREFDEQFF
TRBV30,-,TRBJ2-7,-,TGTGCCTGGAGTTCCCCCTACGGGGCGGGGATAGGGGAGCAGTACTTC,CAWSSPYGAGIGEQYF
TRBV10-3,TRBD1,TRBJ2-5,-,TGTGCCATCAGTGACGGGACAGCTCGTCGAGGGGCCCAGTACTTC,CAISDGTARRGAQYF